Below are 9 T cell receptor beta chains sequenced from a single sample in a study of identical twins. One entry per CDR3 protein, called by TCRdb with MiXCR from the 5' RACE reads. The top ten clones hold about 4.5% of a sample with hundreds of thousands of distinct CDR3 sequences, 21% of them seen once. These data were also reused for a study on T cells expressing NK-cell markers.

The material sequenced was PBMCs. All receptors come from a young woman in good health.

This clonotype was counted a few times. This chain joins TRBV10-2 and TRBJ2-2; no clear D. The CDR3 covers 13 residues. The germline V gene encodes CDR1 WSHSY and CDR2 SAAADI. The ends were cut back, 6 bases at V and 5 bases at J, with 10 bases in the middle. The CDR3 DNA follows: TGCGCCAGCAGGTCCTCTAGAACCGGGGAGCTGTTTTTT. Protein sequence: CASRSSRTGELFF.

There are a few counts of this clonotype. J is TRBJ1-1 and V is TRBV3-1; D is unclear. Trimming took 1 base from V and 6 from J, leaving 6 bases between them. Germline loops: CDR1 LGHDT, CDR2 YNNKEL (reference sequence). The CDR3 contains 12 residues. DNA of the CDR3: TGTGCCAGCAGCCAAGTTGCGGCTGAAGCTTTCTTT. Its protein is CASSQVAAEAFF.

This chain joins TRBV5-8 and TRBJ2-1; D possibly corresponds to TRBD2 (5 bases). Germline loops: CDR1 SGHTS, CDR2 YDEGEE. Trimming left V 4 bases short and J 15 bases short, with 20 bases between. The CDR3 sequence is 13 residues long. The CDR3 reads CASSPGRPPEGFF. For the CDR3, the DNA is TGTGCCAGCAGCCCGGGCCGACCACCTGAGGGGTTCTTC.

This clonotype was counted between two and nine times. This chain joins TRBV20-1 and TRBJ2-7; D possibly corresponds to TRBD2 (6 bases). The ends were cut back, 1 base at V and 5 bases at J, with 15 bases in the middle. Looked up from germline, CDR1 is DFQATT and CDR2 is SNEGSKA (reference sequence). The CDR3 covers 14 residues. The CDR3 region is CSARVPRDQDEQYF. CDR3 sequence (DNA): TGCAGTGCTAGAGTTCCGCGGGACCAGGACGAGCAGTACTTC.

The V gene is TRBV20-1, the J gene TRBJ2-1, with a tentative D call TRBD1 (6 bases). Germline assignment: CDR1 DFQATT and CDR2 SNEGSKA (reference sequence). V dropped 0 bases and J dropped 13 bases, with 10 bases sitting between them. The length of the CDR3 is 11 residues. The CDR3: CSARDRDKQFF. For the CDR3, the DNA is TGCAGTGCTAGAGACCGGGACAAACAGTTCTTC.

This clonotype turned up a few times. DNA for the CDR3: TGTGCCAGCCAAGGATACTACGAGCAGTACTTC. Amino acid sequence: CASQGYYEQYF. The chain links TRBV2 to TRBJ2-7; unclear D gene. There are 11 residues in the CDR3. Deletions cut 8 bases from V and 3 bases from J, with 8 bases between. The germline V gene encodes CDR1 SNHLY and CDR2 FYNNEI.

This clonotype showed up many times. This rearrangement joins TRBV20-1 to TRBJ1-1, with a tentative D call TRBD1 (5 bases). CDR1 is DFQATT and CDR2 is SNEGSKA in the germline V gene (reference sequence). The V and J ends lost 0 bases and 0 bases respectively, with 11 bases between them. CDR3 length equals 15 residues. CDR3 in DNA: TGCAGTGCTAGAGATCCGGAGGGGATGAACACTGAAGCTTTCTTT. Translated: CSARDPEGMNTEAFF.

This sequence joins TRBV12-3 or TRBV12-4 and TRBJ2-7; D is unresolved. The ends were cut back, 3 bases at V and 7 bases at J, with 13 bases in the middle. The CDR3 has 13 residues. CDR3 in amino acids: CASSLSLLSEQYF. The CDR3 DNA reads TGTGCCAGCAGTTTGTCGTTGCTATCAGAGCAGTACTTC.

V and J are TRBV20-1 and TRBJ1-1; tentative D call: TRBD1 (6 bases). The CDR3 contains 11 residues. The germline V gene encodes CDR1 DFQATT and CDR2 SNEGSKA (reference sequence). V was clipped by 3 bases and J by 11 bases, with 13 bases between them. CDR3 in amino acids: CSASSGHLAFF. For the CDR3, the DNA is TGCAGTGCTAGCTCGGGACATCTGGCTTTCTTT.